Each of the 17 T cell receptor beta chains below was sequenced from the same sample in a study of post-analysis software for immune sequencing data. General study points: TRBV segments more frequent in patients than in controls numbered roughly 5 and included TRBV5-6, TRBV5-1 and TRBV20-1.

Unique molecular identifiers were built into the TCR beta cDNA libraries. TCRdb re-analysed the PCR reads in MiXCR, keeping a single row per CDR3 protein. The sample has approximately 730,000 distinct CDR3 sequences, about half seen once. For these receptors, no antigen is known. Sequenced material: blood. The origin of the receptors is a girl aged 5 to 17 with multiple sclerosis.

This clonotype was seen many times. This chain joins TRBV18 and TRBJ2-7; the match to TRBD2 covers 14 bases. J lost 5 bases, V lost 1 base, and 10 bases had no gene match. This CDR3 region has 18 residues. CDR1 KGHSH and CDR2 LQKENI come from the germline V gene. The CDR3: CASSPLPGLAGERNEQYF. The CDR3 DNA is TGTGCCAGCTCACCACTGCCGGGACTAGCGGGAGAGAGAAACGAGCAGTACTTC.

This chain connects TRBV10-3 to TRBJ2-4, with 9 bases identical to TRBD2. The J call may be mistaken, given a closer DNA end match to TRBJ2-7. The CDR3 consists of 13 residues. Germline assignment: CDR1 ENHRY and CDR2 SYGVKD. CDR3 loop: CAMKAGTSHEQYF. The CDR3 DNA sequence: TGTGCCATGAAAGCCGGGACTAGCCACGAGCAGTACTTC.

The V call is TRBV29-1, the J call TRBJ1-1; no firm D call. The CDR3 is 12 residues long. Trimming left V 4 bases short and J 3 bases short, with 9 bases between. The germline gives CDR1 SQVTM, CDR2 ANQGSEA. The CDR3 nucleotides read TGCAGCGTTGTAGCGGGATACACTGAAGCTTTCTTT. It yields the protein CSVVAGYTEAFF.

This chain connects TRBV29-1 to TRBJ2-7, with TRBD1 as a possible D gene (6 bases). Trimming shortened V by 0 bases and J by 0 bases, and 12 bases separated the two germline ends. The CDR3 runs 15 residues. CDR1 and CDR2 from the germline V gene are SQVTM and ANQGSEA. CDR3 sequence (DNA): TGCAGCGTTGAAGAAACTAACAGGGACTCCTACGAGCAGTACTTC. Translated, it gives CSVEETNRDSYEQYF.

The CDR3 reads CASSPTLRGRSEQYF. In DNA form, the CDR3 reads TGCGCCAGCAGCCCTACGCTGCGCGGGAGATCCGAGCAGTACTTC. The chain is built from TRBV5-1 and TRBJ2-7; 7 bases align to TRBD2. Trimming took 4 bases from V and 6 from J; bases not matched to a gene: 13. The germline V gene encodes CDR1 SGHRS and CDR2 YFSETQ. The CDR3 covers 15 residues.

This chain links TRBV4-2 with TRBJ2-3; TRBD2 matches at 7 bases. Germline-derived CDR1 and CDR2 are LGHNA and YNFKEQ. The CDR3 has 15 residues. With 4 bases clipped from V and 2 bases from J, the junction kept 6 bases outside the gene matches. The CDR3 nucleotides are TGTGCCAGCAGCCCCGCGGGAGACCACACAGATACGCAGTATTTT. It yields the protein CASSPAGDHTDTQYF.

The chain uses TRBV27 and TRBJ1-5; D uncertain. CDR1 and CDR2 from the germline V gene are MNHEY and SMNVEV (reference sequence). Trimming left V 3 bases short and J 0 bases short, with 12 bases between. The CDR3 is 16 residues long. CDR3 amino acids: CASSLTGSYSNQPQHF. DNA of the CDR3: TGTGCCAGCAGTTTGACCGGATCTTATAGCAATCAGCCCCAGCATTTT.

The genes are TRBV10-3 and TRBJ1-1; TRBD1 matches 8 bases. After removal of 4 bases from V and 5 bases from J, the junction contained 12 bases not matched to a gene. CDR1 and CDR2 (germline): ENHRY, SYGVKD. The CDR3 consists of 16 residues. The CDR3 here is CAISGGDRPLGTEAFF. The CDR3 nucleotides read TGTGCCATCAGTGGGGGGGACAGGCCCCTAGGGACTGAAGCTTTCTTT.

The CDR3 DNA reads TGTGCCAGCAGCTTGTCCCGGGACAGGGTTCGTAGCAATCAGCCCCAGCATTTT. Translating gives CASSLSRDRVRSNQPQHF. The genes are TRBV5-6 and TRBJ1-5, with TRBD1 matching 9 bases. Germline V gives CDR1 SGHDT, CDR2 YYEEEE. This CDR3 is 18 amino acids long. V dropped 1 base and J dropped 0; count of bases not matched to a gene: 8.

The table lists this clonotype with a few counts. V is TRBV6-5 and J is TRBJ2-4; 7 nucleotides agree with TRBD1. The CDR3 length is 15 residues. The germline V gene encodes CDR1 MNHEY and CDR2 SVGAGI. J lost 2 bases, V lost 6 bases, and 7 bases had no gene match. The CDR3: CASRAPGQPKNIQYF. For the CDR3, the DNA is TGTGCCAGCAGGGCCCCGGGACAGCCCAAAAACATTCAGTACTTC.

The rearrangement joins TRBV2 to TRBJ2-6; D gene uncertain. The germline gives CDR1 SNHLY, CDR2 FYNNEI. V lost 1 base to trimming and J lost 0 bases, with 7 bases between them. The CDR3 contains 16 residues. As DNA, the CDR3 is TGTGCCAGCAGTGAAGTTCGGAGCTCTGGGGCCAACGTCCTGACTTTC. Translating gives CASSEVRSSGANVLTF.

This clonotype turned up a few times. CDR3 residues: CAISEWQGRAYGYTF. Written as DNA, the CDR3 is TGTGCCATCAGTGAGTGGCAGGGAAGGGCCTATGGCTACACCTTC. This chain joins TRBV10-3 and TRBJ1-2, with a possible D match to TRBD1 (5 bases). Trimming cost V 1 base and J 4 bases, with 13 bases left between them. Per the germline V gene, CDR1 is ENHRY and CDR2 is SYGVKD. CDR3 length: 15 amino acids.

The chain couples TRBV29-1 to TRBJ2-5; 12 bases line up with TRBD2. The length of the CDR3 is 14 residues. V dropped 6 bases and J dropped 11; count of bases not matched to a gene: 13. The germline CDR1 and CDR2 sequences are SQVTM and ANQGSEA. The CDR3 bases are TGCAGCGTCGCTCGACTAGCGGGAGAGAGGGAGCAGTACTTC. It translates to CSVARLAGEREQYF. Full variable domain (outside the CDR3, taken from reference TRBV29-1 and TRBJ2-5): SAVISQKPSRDICQRGTSLTIQCQVDSQVTMMFWYRQQPGQSLTLIATANQGSEATYESGFVIDKFPISRPNLTFSTLTVSNMSPEDSSIYLCSVARLAGEREQYFGPGTRLLVL.

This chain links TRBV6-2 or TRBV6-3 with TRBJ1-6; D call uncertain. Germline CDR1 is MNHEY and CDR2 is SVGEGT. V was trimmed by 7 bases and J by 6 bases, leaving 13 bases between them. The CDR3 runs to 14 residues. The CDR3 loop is CASNPPDLNSPLHF. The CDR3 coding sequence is TGTGCCAGCAACCCCCCGGACCTTAATTCACCCCTCCACTTT.

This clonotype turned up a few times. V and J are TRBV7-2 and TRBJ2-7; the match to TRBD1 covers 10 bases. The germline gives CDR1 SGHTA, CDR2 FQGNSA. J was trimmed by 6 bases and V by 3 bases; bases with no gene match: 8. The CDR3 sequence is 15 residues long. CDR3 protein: CASSLERGDRGEQYF. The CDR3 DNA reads TGTGCCAGCAGCTTGGAAAGGGGGGACAGGGGCGAGCAGTACTTC.

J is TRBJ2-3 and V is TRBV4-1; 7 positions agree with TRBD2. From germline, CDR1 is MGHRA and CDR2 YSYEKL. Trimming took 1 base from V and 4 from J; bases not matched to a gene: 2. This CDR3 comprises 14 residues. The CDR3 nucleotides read TGCGCCAGCAGCCAAGTCGCGGGAGCAGATACGCAGTATTTT. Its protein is CASSQVAGADTQYF.

CDR3 DNA: TGCAGCGTTGTAGACAACAGGGTCCACGAGCAGTACTTC. It yields the protein CSVVDNRVHEQYF. This chain joins TRBV29-1 and TRBJ2-7, with D possibly TRBD1 on 6 matching bases. Germline assignment: CDR1 SQVTM and CDR2 ANQGSEA. Trimming stripped 4 bases from V and 5 bases from J, with 15 bases between. CDR3 length: 13 amino acids.